The rows below give T cell receptor beta chains drawn from one sample of a study of CD8 T cells in ankylosing spondylitis. TCRdb re-called the 5' RACE reads with MiXCR, one entry per CDR3 protein. The table includes about 88,000 distinct CDR3 sequences, 25% to 35% detected once. Sequenced sample: blood, either unsorted or a sorted T cell fraction (not recorded which). Source of these receptors: a male donor with ankylosing spondylitis or in good health (not recorded which). Both conserved end residues are part of each CDR3. The D gene is left open where the match is weak. Size tells how often a clone was seen (once, few, many) or the class of an expanded clone, and some rows leave it out.

J gene,V gene,D gene,clone size,CDR3 DNA,CDR3 protein
TRBJ2-7,TRBV20-1,.,.,TGCAGTGTGGGACCGACCGACTACGAGCAGTACTTC,CSVGPTDYEQYF
TRBJ1-4,TRBV29-1,TRBD1,many,TGCAGCGTCGGGGGGACAGAGAATGAAAAACTGTTTTTT,CSVGGTENEKLFF
TRBJ1-6,TRBV5-5,.,few,TGTGCCAGCAGCTTTTATGGTCCCCTCCACTTT,CASSFYGPLHF
TRBJ2-1,TRBV29-1,TRBD2,.,TGCAGCGTTGAAAGGTACCGTGGGACTAGTGCCCTTGAGCAGTTCTTC,CSVERYRGTSALEQFF
TRBJ2-3,TRBV3-1,.,few,TGTGCCAGCAGCTCCCTTCAGGGAGCAGATACGCAGTATTTT,CASSSLQGADTQYF
TRBJ2-1,TRBV6-1,.,.,TGTGCCAGCAGTCCCCGGGACACCACTAATGAGCAGTTCTTC,CASSPRDTTNEQFF
TRBJ1-2,TRBV18,TRBD1,.,TGTGCCAGCTCACTAGACAGGGACAATGGCTACACCTTC,CASSLDRDNGYTF
TRBJ1-4,TRBV5-1,.,.,TGCGCCAGCAGCTCCACGGCCGGGAGGGAAAAACTGTTTTTT,CASSSTAGREKLFF
TRBJ1-5,TRBV5-1,.,.,TGCGCCAGCAGCTTGGATGGTTATAGCAATCAGCCCCAGCATTTT,CASSLDGYSNQPQHF
TRBJ1-1,TRBV18,.,few,TGTGCCAGCTCCGGAACAGGGAAAACTGAAGCTTTCTTT,CASSGTGKTEAFF
TRBJ2-3,TRBV6-5,TRBD2,few,TGTGCCAGCAGTTTTCGAGCGGGAGGGGCAGATACGCAGTATTTT,CASSFRAGGADTQYF
TRBJ2-5,TRBV6-5,.,many,TGTGCCAGCGAGGGTCAAGAGACCCAGTACTTC,CASEGQETQYF
TRBJ1-1,TRBV5-1,TRBD1,few,TGCGCCAGCGGGACAGGTGGCTCTGAAGCTTTCTTT,CASGTGGSEAFF
TRBJ1-5,TRBV7-2,.,few,TGTGCCAGCAGCTTACAGGGAGAGGGGCCCCAGCATTTT,CASSLQGEGPQHF
TRBJ2-2,TRBV7-3,.,.,TGTGCCAGCAGCTTAAGTGCCGGGGAGCTGTTTTTT,CASSLSAGELFF
TRBJ2-5,TRBV20-1,.,.,TGCAGTGCTAGAGATCCCTACGAACAGACCCAGTACTTC,CSARDPYEQTQYF
TRBJ2-1,TRBV5-5,TRBD1,.,TGTGCCAGCAGCTTAACAGGGGGCACTGAGCAGTTCTTC,CASSLTGGTEQFF
TRBJ2-1,TRBV6-4,TRBD2,.,TGTGCCAGCAGTGACTCCTTGGTAGCGGGAGGGCTTTTAGATGAGCAGTTCTTC,CASSDSLVAGGLLDEQFF
TRBJ2-7,TRBV11-2,TRBD2,.,TGTGCCAGCAGCAGAGAGGGATGGGCTAGCGGGAACCCTGCTTGGAACGAGCAGTACTTC,CASSREGWASGNPAWNEQYF
TRBJ2-3,TRBV5-6,.,.,TGTGCCAGCAGCTTGTTTCAGGGGTGGGGCACAGATACGCAGTATTTT,CASSLFQGWGTDTQYF
TRBJ1-4,TRBV7-9,TRBD1,.,TGTGCCAGCAGCTTAGATCTGCAGGGGGGAAATGAAAAACTGTTTTTT,CASSLDLQGGNEKLFF
TRBJ2-2,TRBV5-1,.,.,TGCGCCAGCAGCTTGTTTCAAACCGGGGAGCTGTTTTTT,CASSLFQTGELFF